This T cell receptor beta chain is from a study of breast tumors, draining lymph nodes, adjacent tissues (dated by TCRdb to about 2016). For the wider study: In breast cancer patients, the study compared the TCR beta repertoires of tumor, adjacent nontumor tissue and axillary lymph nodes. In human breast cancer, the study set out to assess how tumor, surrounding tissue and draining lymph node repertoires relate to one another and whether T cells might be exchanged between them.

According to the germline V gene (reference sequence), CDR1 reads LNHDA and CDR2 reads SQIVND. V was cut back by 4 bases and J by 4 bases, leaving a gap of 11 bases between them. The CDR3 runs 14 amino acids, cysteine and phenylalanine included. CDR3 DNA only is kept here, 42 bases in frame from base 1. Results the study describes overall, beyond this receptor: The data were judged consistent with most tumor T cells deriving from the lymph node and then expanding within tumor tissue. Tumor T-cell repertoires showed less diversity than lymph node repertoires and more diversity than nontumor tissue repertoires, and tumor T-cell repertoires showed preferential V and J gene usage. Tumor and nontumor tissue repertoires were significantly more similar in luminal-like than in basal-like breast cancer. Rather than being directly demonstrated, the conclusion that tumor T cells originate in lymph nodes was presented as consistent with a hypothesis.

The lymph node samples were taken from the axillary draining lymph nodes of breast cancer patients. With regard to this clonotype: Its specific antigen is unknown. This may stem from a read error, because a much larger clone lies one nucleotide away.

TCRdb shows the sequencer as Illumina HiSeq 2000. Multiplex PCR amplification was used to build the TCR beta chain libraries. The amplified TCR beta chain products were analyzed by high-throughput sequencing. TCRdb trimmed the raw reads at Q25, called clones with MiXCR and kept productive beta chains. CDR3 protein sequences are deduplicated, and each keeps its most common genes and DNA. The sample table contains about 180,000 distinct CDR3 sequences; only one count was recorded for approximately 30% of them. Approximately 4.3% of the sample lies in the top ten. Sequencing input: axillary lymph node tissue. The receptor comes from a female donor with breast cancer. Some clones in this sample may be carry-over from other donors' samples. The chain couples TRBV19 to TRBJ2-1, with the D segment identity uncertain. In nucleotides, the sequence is TGTGCCAGTAGTAGCCACGAACTTTACAATGAGCAGTTCTTC. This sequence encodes CASSSHELYNEQFF.